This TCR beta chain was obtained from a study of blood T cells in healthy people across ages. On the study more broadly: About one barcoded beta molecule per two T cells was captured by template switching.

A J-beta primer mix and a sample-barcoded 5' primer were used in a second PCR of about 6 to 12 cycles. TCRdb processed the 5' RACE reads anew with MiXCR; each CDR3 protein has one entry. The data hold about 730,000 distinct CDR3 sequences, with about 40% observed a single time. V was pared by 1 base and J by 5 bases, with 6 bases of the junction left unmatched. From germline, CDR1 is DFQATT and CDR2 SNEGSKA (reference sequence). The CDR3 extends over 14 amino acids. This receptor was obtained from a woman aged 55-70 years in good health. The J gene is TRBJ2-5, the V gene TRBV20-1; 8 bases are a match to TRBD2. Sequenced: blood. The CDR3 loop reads CSARAGTRMETQYF. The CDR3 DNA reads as TGCAGTGCTAGAGCCGGGACTAGGATGGAGACCCAGTACTTC.